The following is a T cell receptor beta chain sequence with its context. CDR3 size: 13 residues. Unmatched junction bases numbered 11, after V lost 6 bases and J lost 6 bases. Per germline, CDR1 SQVTM and CDR2 ANQGSEA. The data were obtained in a study of blood T cell repertoires in COVID-19. Overall study context: The analysed material was cDNA or gDNA that came from T cells, B-cell-depleted T cells, or PBMCs.

TCRdb's copy holds only in-frame clones and misses some; the assay was immunoSEQ multiplex PCR. The table records roughly 380,000 clones, 81% of them present only once. The rearrangement links TRBV29-1 to TRBJ2-7, with 7 bases identical to TRBD2. The receptor was derived from a human donor with acute or convalescent COVID-19. The donor label of this sample is uncertain. Sequencing input: peripheral blood. CDR3 amino acids: CSVLGGGVREQYF. CDR3 DNA sequence: TGCAGCGTCCTCGGTGGGGGGGTCCGCGAGCAGTACTTC.